This T cell receptor beta chain was profiled in a study of OX40 agonist ivuxolimab in advanced cancers. Study as a whole: Partial responses were observed in three patients, of whom one had hepatocellular carcinoma and two had cutaneous melanoma.

Assay: immunoSEQ multiplex PCR; the TCRdb copy retains only in-frame clones and omits some. The table has 20,000 to 30,000 clones, 70% to 90% seen once. The V and J ends lost 3 bases and 0 bases respectively, with 12 bases between them. CDR1 is MGHRA and CDR2 is YSYEKL in the germline V gene. CDR3 length: 15 amino acids. Study results and limitations: In CD8+ T cells, expanded clones were on average more numerous than in CD4+. Some nonresponders likewise displayed low normalized T-cell clonal expansion. Patients who responded partially at 0.1-3.0 mg/kg showed clonal expansion ranking among the lowest.

This clone was seen once. Antigen unknown. The receptor was isolated from an adult with an advanced solid tumor such as melanoma, head and neck, liver or kidney cancer. The chain combines TRBV4-1 with TRBJ2-7, with D possibly matching TRBD2 (6 bases). The material was CD4+ or CD8+ T cells sorted from blood, obtained in a trial of the OX40 agonist ivuxolimab. This chain's CDR3 is CASSQSRLVSYEQYF. In DNA, the CDR3 is TGCGCCAGCAGCCAGTCCAGACTAGTCTCCTACGAGCAGTACTTC.